This entry describes one T cell receptor beta chain. The sample originates from a study of cytomegalovirus exposure and HLA in healthy donors. The wider study: There were more than 350 genotyped donors. Of these, about 80% fell in the genetic ancestry cluster associated with self-reported Caucasian donors.

The CDR3 totals 16 residues. Germline V gives CDR1 LNHNV, CDR2 YYDKDF (reference sequence). The V and J ends lost 1 base and 0 bases respectively, with 10 bases between them. The primer mix had 60 Vbeta and 13 Jbeta primers. TCRdb keeps only in-frame clones here, not all; method: immunoSEQ multiplex PCR. The sample lists about 150,000 clones; roughly 82% were seen once. Nominally healthy donors were sampled, though unrecorded immune exposures were likely. This clonotype originated in a man in his forties or fifties in good health and CMV-seropositive. The sequencing input was PBMCs. The chain combines TRBV15 with TRBJ1-5; no clear D gene. CDR3 DNA sequence: TGTGCCACCAGCAGAGGAGGTGGCGCTAGCAATCAGCCCCAGCATTTT. Translation gives CATSRGGGASNQPQHF.